The 7 T cell receptor beta chains listed next were all sequenced from one sample in a study of T cell responses to AZD1222 COVID-19 vaccine. The protocol was immunoSEQ multiplex PCR, while the TCRdb copy is restricted to in-frame clones and leaves out a portion. The sample carries 150,000 or so clones, nearly 95% recorded once. Sequences were derived from peripheral blood, sampled on day 0 of AZD1222 vaccination. The receptor source for this set is an adult in good health.

The CDR3 DNA is TGTGCCAGCAGTTACTCGAGCGGATCCCAGCCCCAGCATTTT. Translated, it gives CASSYSSGSQPQHF. The V call is TRBV6-5, the J call TRBJ1-5; no clear D. Germline CDR1 is MNHEY and CDR2 is SVGAGI. The CDR3 has 14 amino acids. The V end lost 0 bases, the J end lost 7 bases, and 10 bases lay between the germline ends.

On this clone itself: Other DNA sequences in the sample encode the same CDR3. The V gene is TRBV7-3, the J gene TRBJ1-3, with TRBD1 as a possible D gene (6 bases). Germline lookup yields CDR1 SGHTA and CDR2 FQGTGA. CDR3 length: 14 residues. V shed 5 bases and J shed 0 bases, with 8 bases lying between them. CDR3 sequence: CASSLTGSGNTIYF. The CDR3 coding sequence is TGTGCCAGCAGCCTGACAGGCTCTGGAAACACCATATATTTT.

V gene TRBV3-1 (or the pseudogene TRBV3-2) combines with J gene TRBJ2-7, with a tentative D call TRBD2 (6 bases). CDR1 and CDR2 from the germline V gene are LGHDT and YNNKEL (reference sequence). The CDR3 totals 15 residues. Trimming took off 0 bases at V and 0 bases at J, with 9 bases between the two ends. The CDR3 coding sequence is TGTGCCAGCAGCCAAGATTGGGGGGACTCCTACGAGCAGTACTTC. Its translation: CASSQDWGDSYEQYF.

This rearrangement joins TRBV7-9 to TRBJ2-3, with D unresolved. The length of the CDR3 is 17 residues. The germline V gene has CDR1 SEHNR and CDR2 FQNEAQ (reference sequence). V lost 2 bases and J lost 2, with 17 bases in between. The CDR3 sequence is CASSLPFSLVDTDTQYF. The CDR3 DNA reads as TGTGCCAGCAGCTTACCATTTAGTTTGGTTGACACAGATACGCAGTATTTT. Based on the CDR3 plus reference TRBV7-9 and TRBJ2-3, the full variable domain is DTGVSQNPRHKITKRGQNVTFRCDPISEHNRLYWYRQTLGQGPEFLTYFQNEAQLEKSRLLSDRFSAERPKGSFSTLEIQRTEQGDSAMYLCASSLPFSLVDTDTQYFGPGTRLTVL.

The chain combines TRBV28 with TRBJ2-3; no reliable D call. The germline V gene encodes CDR1 MDHEN and CDR2 SYDVKM. This CDR3 has 15 amino acids. V gave up 6 bases and J gave up 2 bases, with 15 bases separating them. The CDR3 DNA reads as TGTGCCAGCAGGACCGAGACTTCTGACACAGATACGCAGTATTTT. This gives the protein CASRTETSDTDTQYF.

The chain joins TRBV6-5 to TRBJ2-1; no firm D call. This CDR3 contains 16 residues. Germline V gene sequence: CDR1 MNHEY, CDR2 SVGAGI. Trimming took off 6 bases at V and 8 bases at J, with 23 bases between the two ends. The CDR3 nucleotides read TGTGCCAGCAGATACAATACCCCCGAGCTGGGCGATGAGCAGTTCTTC. The encoded protein is CASRYNTPELGDEQFF.

This clone has only one observation. J is TRBJ1-5 and V is TRBV28; 10 nucleotides line up with TRBD1. From germline, CDR1 is MDHEN and CDR2 SYDVKM. The length of the CDR3 is 13 residues. Trimming cost V 6 bases and J 7 bases; bases outside gene matches: 3. The CDR3 loop reads CASRTGGEQPQHF. DNA of the CDR3: TGTGCCAGCAGGACAGGGGGCGAACAGCCCCAGCATTTT.